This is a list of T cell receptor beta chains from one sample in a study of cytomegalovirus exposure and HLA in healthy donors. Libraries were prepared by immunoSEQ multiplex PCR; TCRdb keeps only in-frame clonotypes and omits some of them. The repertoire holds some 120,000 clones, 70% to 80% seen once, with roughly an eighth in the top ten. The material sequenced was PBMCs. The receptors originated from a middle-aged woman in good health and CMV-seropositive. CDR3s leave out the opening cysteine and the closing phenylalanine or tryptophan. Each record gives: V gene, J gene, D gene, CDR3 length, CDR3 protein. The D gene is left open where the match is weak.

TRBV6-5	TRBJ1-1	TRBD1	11	ASSADRDTEAF
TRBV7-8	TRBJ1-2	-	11	ASTTDFDYGYT
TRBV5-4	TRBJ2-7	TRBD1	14	ASSLKQDRGRWKQY
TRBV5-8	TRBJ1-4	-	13	ASSHATTTNEKLF
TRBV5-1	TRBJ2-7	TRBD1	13	ASSLTQGVSYEQY
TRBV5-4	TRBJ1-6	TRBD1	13	ASHRDRAPNSPLH
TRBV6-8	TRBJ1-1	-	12	ASSYQESNTEAF
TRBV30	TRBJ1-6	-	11	AWNTGSNSPLP
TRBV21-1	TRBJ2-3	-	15	ASSDSGQGWSTDTQY
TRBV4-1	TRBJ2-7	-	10	ASSQAAREQY
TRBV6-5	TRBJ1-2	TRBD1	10	ASSYRGLGYT
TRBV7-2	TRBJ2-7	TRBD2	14	ASSFVAASGVVEQY
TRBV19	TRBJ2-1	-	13	ASSISRGTANEQF
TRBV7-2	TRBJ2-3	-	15	ASSLRQGFTSTDTQY
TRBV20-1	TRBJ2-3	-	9	SARVRDTQY
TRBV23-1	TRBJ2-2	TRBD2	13	ADRRASGGPGELF
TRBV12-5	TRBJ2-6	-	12	ASKPEAGANVLT
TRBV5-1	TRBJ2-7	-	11	ASSLDRSYEQY
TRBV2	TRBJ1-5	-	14	ASRTGTAIVDQPQH
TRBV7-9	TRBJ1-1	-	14	ASSSSTGSANTEAF
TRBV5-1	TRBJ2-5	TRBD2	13	ASSSFGTTQETQY
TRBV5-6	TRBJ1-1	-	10	ASSLRGTEAF
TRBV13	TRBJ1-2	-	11	ASTPGGQGGYT
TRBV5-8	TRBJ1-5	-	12	ASTRVQGNQPQH
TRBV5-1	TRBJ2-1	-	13	ASSLSGNSYNEQF
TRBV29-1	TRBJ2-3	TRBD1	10	SVYDRADTQY
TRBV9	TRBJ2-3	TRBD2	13	ASSAPGGPTDTQY
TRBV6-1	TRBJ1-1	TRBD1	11	ASSLDRDTEAF
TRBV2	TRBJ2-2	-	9	ASSGLGELF
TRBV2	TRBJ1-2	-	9	ASSVAWGYT
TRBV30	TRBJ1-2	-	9	AWSVRVGYT